These 2 T cell receptor beta chains were all obtained from the same sample, sequenced in a study of shared clonotypes between healthy human individuals. Using immunoSEQ multiplex PCR, the repertoire was profiled, and TCRdb retains in-frame clones only, with some absent. Of under 2,500,000 clones in the sample, around 95% were seen once. The sample consisted of naive CD4+ T cells sorted from blood. Subset noted: CD45RA+ positively selected. These receptors originate from a man younger than 35 in good health.

The chain carries TRBV4-1 and TRBJ2-5; the match to TRBD1 covers 7 bases. V was pared by 3 bases and J by 5 bases, with 9 bases of the junction left unmatched. Germline CDR1 reads MGHRA; CDR2 reads YSYEKL. The CDR3 has 15 amino acids. The CDR3: CASSQGRGQRETQYF. The CDR3 bases are TGCGCCAGCAGCCAGGGTAGGGGGCAAAGGGAGACCCAGTACTTC.

The table lists this clone with a count of one. This sample includes further DNA sequences coding for the same CDR3. The chain carries TRBV5-1 and TRBJ2-5; 14 bases align to TRBD2. Trimming cost V 3 bases and J 4 bases; bases outside gene matches: 5. This CDR3 is built from 16 residues. The germline CDR1 and CDR2 sequences are SGHRS and YFSETQ. CDR3 residues: CASSSTGLAGGETQYF. The CDR3 DNA reads as TGCGCCAGCAGCTCTACAGGACTAGCGGGGGGAGAGACCCAGTACTTC. The full variable domain, completed using reference TRBV5-1 and TRBJ2-5, is KAGVTQTPRYLIKTRGQQVTLSCSPISGHRSVSWYQQTPGQGLQFLFEYFSETQRNKGNFPGRFSGRQFSNSRSEMNVSTLELGDSALYLCASSSTGLAGGETQYFGPGTRLLVL.